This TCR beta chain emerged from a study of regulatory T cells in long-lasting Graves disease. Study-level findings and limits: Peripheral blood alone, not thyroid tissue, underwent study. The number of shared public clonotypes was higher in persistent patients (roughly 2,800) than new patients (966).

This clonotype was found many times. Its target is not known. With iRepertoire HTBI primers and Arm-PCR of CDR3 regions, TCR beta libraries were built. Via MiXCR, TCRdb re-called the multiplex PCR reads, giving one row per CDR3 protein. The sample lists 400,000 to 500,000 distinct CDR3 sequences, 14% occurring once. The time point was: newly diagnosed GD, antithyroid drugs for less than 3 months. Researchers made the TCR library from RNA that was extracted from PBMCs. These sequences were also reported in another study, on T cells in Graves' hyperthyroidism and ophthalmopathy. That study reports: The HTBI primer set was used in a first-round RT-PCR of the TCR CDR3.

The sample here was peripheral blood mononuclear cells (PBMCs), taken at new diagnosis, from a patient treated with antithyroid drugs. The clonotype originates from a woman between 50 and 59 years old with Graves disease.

As DNA, the CDR3 is TGTGCCAGCAGTCCCTGGCAGGGTATGGCCTTCTACGAGCAGTACTTC. Translating gives CASSPWQGMAFYEQYF. The chain joins TRBV28 to TRBJ2-7; D might be TRBD1 (5 bases). The CDR3 extends over 16 amino acids. Germline values: CDR1 MDHEN, CDR2 SYDVKM. Trimming shortened V by 5 bases and J by 3 bases, and 20 bases separated the two germline ends. The whole variable domain, remainder taken from reference TRBV28 and TRBJ2-7, is DVKVTQSSRYLVKRTGEKVFLECVQDMDHENMFWYRQDPGLGLRLIYFSYDVKMKEKGDIPEGYSVSREKKERFSLILESASTNQTSMYLCASSPWQGMAFYEQYFGPGTRLTVT.